This T cell receptor beta chain was recovered during a study of cytomegalovirus exposure and HLA in healthy donors. The study's findings and limits: According to the study, approximately 150 TCR beta chains were cytomegalovirus-associated. Most subjects' HLA-A and HLA-B alleles were reportedly predicted from TCR beta sequences. CMV serostatus was the only immune exposure information that was available. Trimming of TCR beta V- and J-genes showed a link, identified in a later analysis, to a missense DCLRE1C variant.

13 Jbeta primers and 60 Vbeta primers were used for the PCR. Clones were read by immunoSEQ multiplex PCR, and TCRdb kept only the in-frame ones, dropping some. The sample consists of about 90,000 clones, 55% to 75% of them appearing once. Regarding this clone: Its antigen is unknown.

Trimming took 3 bases from V and 1 from J, leaving 15 bases between them. Germline V lookup: CDR1 MNHEY, CDR2 SMNVEV (reference sequence). The CDR3 sequence is 16 residues long. The chain recombines TRBV27 with TRBJ1-1; D uncertain. This sequence originates from a woman aged 18-29 years in good health and CMV-seropositive. Sequenced sample: PBMCs. CDR3 sequence: CASSFFLPGTNTEAFF. CDR3 sequence (DNA): TGTGCCAGCAGTTTCTTTCTTCCAGGAACGAACACTGAAGCTTTCTTT.